A single T cell receptor (beta chain) is shown here with its context. CDR3 length: 15 amino acids. Germline loops: CDR1 MGHRA, CDR2 YSYEKL. Trimming removed 0 bases at V and 6 bases at J, with 12 bases between. This specimen comes from a study of blood T cell repertoires in COVID-19. Study-wide background: Sites in the United States, Italy and Spain provided acute and convalescent COVID-19 samples. Sources were T cells, B-cell-depleted T cells, or PBMCs; the material itself was cDNA or gDNA.

Authors' methods: Reference gene primer amplification yielded estimated nucleated cell counts. TCRdb's copy holds only in-frame clones and misses some; the assay was immunoSEQ multiplex PCR. The DNA was the basis for D and trimming; V, J and clone size are from that table. Altogether under 200,000 clones are present, 90% to 95% being singletons, with the ten largest covering 0.53%. The specimen was peripheral blood. The rearrangement joins TRBV4-1 to TRBJ1-5, with a tentative D call TRBD1 (5 bases). This sequence originates from a man aged 45-65 years with acute or convalescent COVID-19. CDR3 nucleotide sequence: TGCGCCAGCAGCCAAGATTTCGGGGGGTTTCAGCCCCAGCATTTT. It is translated as CASSQDFGGFQPQHF.